The text below deals with one T cell receptor beta chain. The sample is drawn from a study of Ad26.COV2.S vaccination and SARS-CoV-2 variants. This sample's treatment: roughly 20 received Ad26.COV2.S at low or high dose, single or two shots; 5 received placebo; per-sample allocation not given. Following the first vaccine or placebo injection, samples were taken on day 63. Profiling relied on immunoSEQ multiplex PCR, and the TCRdb table lists in-frame clones only, not all of them. The sample has 350,000 to 450,000 clones, roughly 90% seen once. Specimen: peripheral blood, collected in a trial of Ad26.COV2.S vaccine versus placebo. The receptor was isolated from a person aged 18-60 years who received the Ad26.COV2.S COVID-19 vaccine or a placebo.

This CDR3 is CASSLSTGSYGYTF. The CDR3 nucleotides are TGTGCCAGCAGCTTATCGACAGGGAGCTATGGCTACACCTTC. This rearrangement joins TRBV7-2 to TRBJ1-2, with 7 positions matching TRBD1. Trimming at V came to 2 bases and at J to 4 bases, leaving 4 bases not matched to a gene. This CDR3 spans 14 amino acids. Looked up from germline, CDR1 is SGHTA and CDR2 is FQGNSA.